This TCR beta chain was sequenced for a study of blood T cell repertoires in COVID-19. Study summary: Material from acute and convalescent COVID-19 was sourced from the United States, Italy and Spain.

The V gene lost 2 bases and the J gene lost 1 base, with 8 bases spanning the gap. Germline CDR1 and CDR2: PRHDT and FYEKMQ (reference sequence). The CDR3 covers 14 residues. Data came from immunoSEQ multiplex PCR; TCRdb stores just in-frame clones and leaves some out. The table has around 200,000 clones, around 89% seen once. The sequenced sample was PBMCs or T cells enriched from blood (not recorded which). This chain connects TRBV13 to TRBJ1-1; the D gene is possibly TRBD1 (5 bases). This TCR was recovered from a man between 25 and 39 years old who had recovered from COVID-19. The CDR3, as DNA: TGTGCCAGCAGCTTATTGACAGCGAACACTGAAGCTTTCTTT. It translates to CASSLLTANTEAFF.